What follows describes a single T cell receptor beta chain. This clone showed up just a few times. This receptor's antigen is unknown. Base qualities were left out, and no much larger clone turns up one base away. All of the isolated RNA was reverse transcribed with the High Capacity cDNA Reverse Transcription Kit, so expressed TCRB transcripts were sequenced. Deep immunoSEQ sequencing was applied to naive, central memory and regulatory T cell samples, giving an average of about 3.57 million total reads per sample. After sorted cells were lysed in RLT buffer, RNA was extracted with DNase-treated RNeasy Micro or Mini kits, with the choice depending on cell number. Each cell subset was processed separately to prevent cross-contamination, with patient and healthy donor samples processed together. The immunoSEQ multiplex PCR was used to amplify TCRB sequences from cDNA, generating 87-bp fragments that spanned the CDR3 region. Sequencing of the amplicons was done on the Illumina HiSeq platform. For the original study's pipeline: Synthetic template baselines were used to correct PCR bias computationally, reads within Hamming distance 2 were collapsed, and singletons that could not be merged were discarded. By aligning reads against IMGT, V, D and J genes, CDR3 length, and insertions or deletions at six rearrangement sites were assigned. Within each subset, clonotype counts were normalized to the number of sorted cells before true diversity and Gini coefficients were calculated with the tcR R package. The overlap coefficient, calculated on TCRB nucleotide sequences, was used to measure repertoire sharing. Out-of-frame TCRB sequences from naive cells were analyzed as a proxy for the pre-selection repertoire. Entries here come from immuneACCESS through TCRdb and include only in-frame sequences with V and J called. Some clones fail to appear in such tables; in the studies checked, an unresolved V gene covers under half of the shortfall, and the cause of the remainder is unknown. V and J calls and clone size follow that table, whereas D and trimming were derived from the DNA. The sample data list 600,000 or so clones, and around 12% of these were observed just once. More than 0.09% of the sample is in the top ten clones.

Each donor gave one peripheral blood draw, averaging approximately 0.11 L, which was collected into heparinised tubes. A BD FACSAria II was used to sort naive, central memory, regulatory and stem cell-like memory CD4+ T cells with a panel that included CD45RO, CCR7, CD25, CD127, CD95 and CD27. Every sorted population had a purity above 95%. PBMCs were isolated immediately by Lymphoprep density gradient centrifugation and stained directly without culture. To minimize batch effects, samples were stained and sorted in pairs, one healthy donor with one patient per experiment. This entry is derived from a study of beta chain features in type 1 diabetes (dated by TCRdb to 2017 to 2018). Regarding the complete study: No differences in mean age, gender distribution, total cell number or subset yield were found between patients and healthy donors. Naive and central memory subsets were obtained from all 30 or so donors, but regulatory and stem cell-like memory subsets were isolated from only 8 patients and 8 healthy donors. The study compared the TCRB repertoires of sorted circulating CD4+ T cell subsets in recently diagnosed type 1 diabetes patients with those in matched healthy donors. A total of about 100,000,000 sorted cells were examined across all samples, and RNA yield correlated strongly with the number of cells per subset.

Study-level results and caveats: Fewer insertions and more nucleotide deletions at VDJ recombination sites were observed in patients with type 1 diabetes, implying thymic rearrangement abnormalities. Because cDNA was sequenced instead of genomic DNA, highly expressing activated cells could be over-represented, though the groups showed no difference in activation or CD3 levels. Naive, central memory and regulatory TCRB repertoires appeared to be more alike among patients than among healthy donors. Because small numbers of individuals were included in the HLA sub-analyses, any influence of HLA type on TCRB rearrangement was left unresolved. PCR might favor shorter templates, but patient and control samples were amplified and corrected together, so any skew would affect both groups equally. A moderate but significant shortening of TCRB CDR3 length was observed in type 1 diabetes patients in all four CD4+ subsets.

Relative to germline, V is missing 1 base and J is missing 1 base, with 8 bases of the junction outside any gene match. Taken from cysteine to phenylalanine, the CDR3 has 17 residues. Just CDR3 DNA is preserved here, 51 bases in frame from base 1. CDR1 is given as SEHNR and CDR2 as FQNEAQ, both from the germline V gene (reference sequence). The chain couples TRBV7-9 to TRBJ2-3; TRBD2 agrees with 7 junctional bases. The sequence derives from a man aged 25 to 45 with type 1 diabetes. The material sequenced was naive CD4+ T cells from blood. Interpreted using the paper, the cell subset or site label stands for: true naive CD4+ T cells. The DNA is as follows: TGTGCCAGCAGCTTAGTCGGGTCGGGGGGAGGCACAGATACGCAGTATTTT. The translation is CASSLVGSGGGTDTQYF.